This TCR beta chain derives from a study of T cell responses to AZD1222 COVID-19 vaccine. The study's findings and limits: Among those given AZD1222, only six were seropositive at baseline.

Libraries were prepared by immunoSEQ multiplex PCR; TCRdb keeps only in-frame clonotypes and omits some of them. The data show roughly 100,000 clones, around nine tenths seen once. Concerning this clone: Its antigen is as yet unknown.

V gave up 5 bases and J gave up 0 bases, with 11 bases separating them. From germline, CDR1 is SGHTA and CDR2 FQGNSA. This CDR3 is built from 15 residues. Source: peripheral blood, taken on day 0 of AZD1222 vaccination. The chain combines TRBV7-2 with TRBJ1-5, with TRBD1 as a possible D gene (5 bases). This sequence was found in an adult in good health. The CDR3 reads CASSIQVNSNQPQHF. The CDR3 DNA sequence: TGTGCCAGCAGCATACAGGTGAATAGCAATCAGCCCCAGCATTTT.